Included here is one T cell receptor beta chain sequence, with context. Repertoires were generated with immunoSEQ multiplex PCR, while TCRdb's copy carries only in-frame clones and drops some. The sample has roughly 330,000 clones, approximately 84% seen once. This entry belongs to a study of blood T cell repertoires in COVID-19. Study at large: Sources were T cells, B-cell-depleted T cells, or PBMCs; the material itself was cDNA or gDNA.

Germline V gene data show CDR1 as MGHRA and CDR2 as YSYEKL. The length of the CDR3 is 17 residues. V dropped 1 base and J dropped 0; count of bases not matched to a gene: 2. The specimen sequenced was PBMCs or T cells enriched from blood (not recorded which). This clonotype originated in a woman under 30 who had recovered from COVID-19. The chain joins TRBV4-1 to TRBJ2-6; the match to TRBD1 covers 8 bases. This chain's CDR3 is CASSQVGQGSGANVLTF. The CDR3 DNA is TGCGCCAGCAGCCAAGTCGGACAGGGCTCTGGGGCCAACGTCCTGACTTTC.